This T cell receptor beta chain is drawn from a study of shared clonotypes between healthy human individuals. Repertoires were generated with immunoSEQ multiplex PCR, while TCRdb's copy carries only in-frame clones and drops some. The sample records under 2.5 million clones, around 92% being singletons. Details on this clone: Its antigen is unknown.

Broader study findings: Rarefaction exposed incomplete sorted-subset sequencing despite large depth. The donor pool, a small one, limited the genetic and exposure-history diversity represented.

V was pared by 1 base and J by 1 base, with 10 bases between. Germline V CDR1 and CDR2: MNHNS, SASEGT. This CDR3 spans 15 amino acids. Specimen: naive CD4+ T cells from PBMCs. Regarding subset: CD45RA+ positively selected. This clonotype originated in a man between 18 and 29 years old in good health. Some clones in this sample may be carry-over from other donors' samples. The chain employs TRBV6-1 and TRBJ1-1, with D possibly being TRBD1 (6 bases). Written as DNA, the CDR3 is TGTGCCAGCAGTGAAGGGGGGCTGGGGAACACTGAAGCTTTCTTT. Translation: CASSEGGLGNTEAFF.